A single sample gave rise to the 21 T cell receptor beta chains below, sequenced in a study of beta chain features in type 1 diabetes. Expressed TCRB transcripts were sequenced because the isolated RNA had all been reverse transcribed beforehand. Only in-frame clones appear in the TCRdb table, and some are missing; sequencing was by immunoSEQ multiplex PCR. Of some 44,000 clones in the sample, about 51% are singletons; the top ten hold over 2%. The sequenced sample consisted of Tregs from blood. Receptors were obtained from a woman aged 18-30 years in good health.

V gene TRBV5-1 combines with J gene TRBJ2-7; 11 positions match TRBD2. Germline trimming cut 5 bases from V and 2 bases from J; bases unmatched to any gene: 12. The germline gives CDR1 SGHRS, CDR2 YFSETQ. The CDR3 runs 17 residues. CDR3 sequence: CASSKTHRTSGPYEQYF. In nucleotides, the CDR3 is TGCGCCAGCAGTAAAACCCACCGGACTAGCGGGCCCTACGAGCAGTACTTC.

The genes are TRBV18 and TRBJ2-3; D remains unclear. Looked up from germline, CDR1 is KGHSH and CDR2 is LQKENI. The germline V and J ends were trimmed by 2 bases and 6 bases, with 12 bases remaining between them. The CDR3 has 14 amino acids. The CDR3 DNA reads as TGTGCCAGCTCACCAATGATAAAGACTGATACGCAGTATTTT. Protein: CASSPMIKTDTQYF.

The chain couples TRBV6-5 to TRBJ1-1; TRBD1 agrees at 8 bases. Germline V CDR1 and CDR2: MNHEY, SVGAGI. V trimming: 6 bases; J trimming: 0 bases; junction bases outside the gene matches: 3. The CDR3 covers 14 residues. CDR3 DNA sequence: TGTGCCAGCAGCATGGACAGGGTGAACACTGAAGCTTTCTTT. It codes for CASSMDRVNTEAFF.

This sequence joins TRBV30 and TRBJ1-2; TRBD1 matches 7 bases. CDR1 and CDR2 (germline): GTSNPN, SVGIG (reference sequence). V was pared by 7 bases and J by 8 bases, with 13 bases of the junction left unmatched. The CDR3 runs 13 residues. The CDR3 loop reads CASTRQGGRGYTF. In nucleotides, the CDR3 is TGTGCCTCAACCCGACAGGGAGGCCGGGGCTACACCTTC.

This clone appeared a few times. The chain joins TRBV25-1 to TRBJ2-1; 14 bases fit TRBD2. The germline gives CDR1 MGHDK, CDR2 SYGVNS. The CDR3 consists of 15 residues. V dropped 4 bases and J dropped 9; count of bases not matched to a gene: 5. The CDR3: CASSGGLAGGGEQFF. DNA of the CDR3: TGTGCCAGCAGTGGTGGACTAGCGGGAGGTGGTGAGCAGTTCTTC.

The J gene is TRBJ1-5, the V gene TRBV30, with 9 bases that match TRBD1. CDR3 length: 16 amino acids. Per germline, CDR1 GTSNPN and CDR2 SVGIG (reference sequence). J lost 1 base, V lost 4 bases, and 8 bases had no gene match. In nucleotides, the CDR3 is TGTGCCTGGAAGGGACAGGGTCACCCAAGCAATCAGCCCCAGCATTTT. It yields the protein CAWKGQGHPSNQPQHF.

The J gene is TRBJ1-2, the V gene TRBV5-1, with 8 bases that match TRBD1. The CDR3 sequence is 16 residues long. The ends lost 8 bases at V and 2 bases at J; junction bases unmatched: 14. Germline CDR1 is SGHRS and CDR2 is YFSETQ. The CDR3 sequence: CASAVGTGTTNYGYTF. The CDR3 DNA follows: TGCGCCAGTGCTGTGGGGACAGGAACGACGAACTATGGCTACACCTTC.

This rearrangement joins TRBV7-6 to TRBJ1-6; 9 bases match TRBD1. Germline loops: CDR1 SGHVS, CDR2 FNYEAQ. With 4 bases clipped from V and 9 bases from J, the junction kept 1 base outside the gene matches. This CDR3 spans 13 amino acids. Here the CDR3 reads CASSWDRASPLHF. The CDR3 region has the DNA TGTGCCAGCAGCTGGGACAGGGCTTCACCCCTCCACTTT.

V gene TRBV7-9 combines with J gene TRBJ1-5; 10 nucleotides line up with TRBD1. This CDR3 comprises 17 residues. Trimming cost V 2 bases and J 4 bases; bases outside gene matches: 8. Germline V gene sequence: CDR1 SEHNR, CDR2 FQNEAQ (reference sequence). CDR3: CASSLWGTGAPNQPQHF. CDR3 sequence (DNA): TGTGCCAGCAGCTTATGGGGGACAGGGGCGCCGAATCAGCCCCAGCATTTT.

This clone appeared a few times. Other DNA sequences from this sample encode an identical CDR3 as well. The chain joins TRBV7-2 to TRBJ2-5; D call uncertain. This CDR3 comprises 13 residues. Germline loops: CDR1 SGHTA, CDR2 FQGNSA. Between the trimmed V and J ends, which lost 2 bases and 0 bases, there was a span of 4 bases. In nucleotides, the CDR3 is TGTGCCAGCAGCTTACCGTACCAAGAGACCCAGTACTTC. It codes for CASSLPYQETQYF.

The V call is TRBV14, the J call TRBJ2-5; TRBD2 is a possible D gene (5 bases). In germline, CDR1 is SGHDN, CDR2 FVKESK. This CDR3 region has 16 residues. Deletions cut 1 base from V and 5 bases from J, with 17 bases between. CDR3 residues: CASSQGWTSRRETQYF. CDR3 bases: TGTGCCAGCAGCCAAGGTTGGACTTCGAGAAGGGAGACCCAGTACTTC.

This clone has just a few counts. Other DNA sequences in the same sample also yield this CDR3. The chain employs TRBV28 and TRBJ1-4, with 7 bases aligning to TRBD1. The germline V gene has CDR1 MDHEN and CDR2 SYDVKM. This CDR3 spans 15 amino acids. The trim removed 4 bases at V and 8 bases at J, leaving 10 bases unmatched. CDR3 in amino acids: CASSSQGGVREKLFF. The DNA for the CDR3 is TGTGCCAGCAGTTCTCAAGGGGGCGTGAGAGAAAAACTGTTTTTT.

This clone was seen only a few times. The V and J genes are TRBV6-1 and TRBJ1-2; TRBD1 matches 8 bases. CDR1 and CDR2 (germline): MNHNS, SASEGT. After removal of 2 bases from V and 9 bases from J, the junction contained 23 bases not matched to a gene. This CDR3 comprises 19 residues. DNA of the CDR3: TGTGCCAGCAGTGAAAGGCGTATGTGGGCAGGGGGCAGAAATTGGAGCTACACCTTC. Translated, it gives CASSERRMWAGGRNWSYTF.

The chain links TRBV20-1 to TRBJ1-1, with no clear D. This CDR3 comprises 11 residues. Germline V lookup: CDR1 DFQATT, CDR2 SNEGSKA (reference sequence). CDR3 sequence reads: CSFQRVAEAFF. The CDR3 bases are TGCAGCTTCCAGCGCGTAGCGGAAGCTTTCTTT.

The V call is TRBV5-1, the J call TRBJ2-7; 8 bases match TRBD1. Germline V gene lookup returns CDR1 SGHRS and CDR2 YFSETQ. The CDR3 runs to 15 residues. V trimming: 0 bases; J trimming: 7 bases; junction bases outside the gene matches: 9. This CDR3 reads CASSLASGGAGEQYF. The CDR3 DNA reads TGCGCCAGCAGCTTGGCCTCAGGGGGCGCGGGTGAGCAGTACTTC.

This chain connects TRBV6-5 to TRBJ2-1; TRBD2 matches 9 bases. Germline V gene sequence: CDR1 MNHEY, CDR2 SVGAGI. The CDR3 extends over 16 amino acids. After removal of 4 bases from V and 7 bases from J, the junction contained 11 bases not matched to a gene. In DNA form, the CDR3 reads TGTGCCAGCAGTTCCCATTTAGCGGGAGTATTTAATGAGCAGTTCTTC. Translation: CASSSHLAGVFNEQFF.

This chain uses TRBV7-8 with TRBJ2-5; 7 nucleotides match TRBD2. V gave up 6 bases and J gave up 2 bases; unmatched junction bases: 9. CDR3 size: 15 residues. The germline gives CDR1 SGHVS, CDR2 FQNEAQ. The CDR3 protein is CASSFRLAPQETQYF. The CDR3 coding sequence is TGTGCCAGCAGTTTCCGACTAGCCCCTCAAGAGACCCAGTACTTC.

This clone was seen only a few times. The rearrangement uses TRBV30 and TRBJ1-1; 7 bases fit TRBD1. This CDR3 is built from 13 residues. The J segment lost 3 bases and the V segment lost 7 bases, leaving 8 bases of the junction unmatched. Germline CDR1 reads GTSNPN; CDR2 reads SVGIG (reference sequence). The CDR3 DNA sequence: TGTGCCTACTCCAGGGGGGAGGACACTGAAGCTTTCTTT. The encoded protein is CAYSRGEDTEAFF.

The gene calls are TRBV28 and TRBJ2-3; a weak D match, TRBD1 (5 bases). Germline assignment: CDR1 MDHEN and CDR2 SYDVKM. The CDR3 totals 14 residues. V was cut by 10 bases and J by 0 bases, with 14 bases left in between. CDR3 in amino acids: CATQGELSTDTQYF. As DNA, the CDR3 is TGTGCCACCCAAGGGGAATTGAGCACAGATACGCAGTATTTT.

In DNA, the CDR3 is TGTGCCTGGAGCGCTAGCGGGGAGATTCAGTACTTC. This codes for CAWSASGEIQYF. This sequence joins TRBV30 and TRBJ2-4; 9 nucleotides match TRBD2. CDR1 GTSNPN and CDR2 SVGIG come from the germline V gene (reference sequence). This CDR3 is 12 amino acids long. Trimming took 3 bases from V and 10 from J; bases not matched to a gene: 4. Together with reference TRBV30 and TRBJ2-4, the CDR3 gives the full variable domain: SQTIHQWPATLVQPVGSPLSLECTVEGTSNPNLYWYRQAAGRGLQLLFYSVGIGQISSEVPQNLSASRPQDRQFILSSKKLLLSDSGFYLCAWSASGEIQYFGAGTRLSVL.

By share, this clone ranks as medium-sized (0.01 to 0.1%). J is TRBJ1-4 and V is TRBV10-3; D might be TRBD1 (5 bases). Trimming left V 4 bases short and J 4 bases short, with 7 bases between. This CDR3 is built from 13 residues. Germline CDR1 ENHRY, CDR2 SYGVKD. CDR3 in amino acids: CAISAGVNEKLFF. The CDR3 DNA reads as TGTGCCATCAGTGCGGGGGTTAATGAAAAACTGTTTTTT.